A single sample is the source of the 26 T cell receptor beta chains below, sequenced in a study of OX40 agonist ivuxolimab in advanced cancers. Libraries were prepared by immunoSEQ multiplex PCR; TCRdb keeps only in-frame clonotypes and omits some of them. The sample has some 50,000 clones, over 80% seen once. The sequenced sample was CD4+ or CD8+ T cells sorted from blood, obtained in a trial of the OX40 agonist ivuxolimab. These receptors all stem from an adult with an advanced solid tumor such as melanoma, head and neck, liver or kidney cancer.

The chain recombines TRBV5-4 with TRBJ2-4; 8 bases are shared with TRBD2. The junction had 13 bases not matched to a gene; V was cut back by 6 bases and J by 5 bases. Germline V lookup: CDR1 SGHNT, CDR2 YYREEE (reference sequence). This CDR3 spans 16 amino acids. In DNA, the CDR3 is TGTGCCAGCAACTATGGGGGTAGCGGGAACCAAAACATTCAGTACTTC. Its translation: CASNYGGSGNQNIQYF.

The chain is built from TRBV5-5 and TRBJ2-3, with a tentative D call TRBD2 (5 bases). Germline CDR1 and CDR2: SGHKS and YYEKEE (reference sequence). The CDR3 extends over 14 amino acids. Trimming shortened V by 0 bases and J by 3 bases, and 8 bases separated the two germline ends. CDR3: CASSLVRDTDTQYF. CDR3 coding DNA: TGTGCCAGCAGCTTGGTACGGGATACAGATACGCAGTATTTT.

In its sample, this clone was seen a few times. The chain couples TRBV2 to TRBJ2-1, with 10 bases matching TRBD2. Losses at the gene ends were 8 bases for V and 3 bases for J; bases not matched to a gene: 4. CDR3 length: 14 amino acids. Germline V gene data show CDR1 as SNHLY and CDR2 as FYNNEI. The CDR3 DNA follows: TGTGCCAGCCTAGCGGGGGCCAACTACAATGAGCAGTTCTTC. This encodes CASLAGANYNEQFF.

This clone was detected only a few times. The chain carries TRBV7-2 and TRBJ1-5, with D possibly TRBD1 on 5 matching bases. The CDR3 loop spans 17 amino acids. Germline lookup yields CDR1 SGHTA and CDR2 FQGNSA. Trimming took 2 bases from V and 1 from J, leaving 15 bases between them. The CDR3 loop is CASSLQGSGKSNQPQHF. In DNA, the CDR3 is TGTGCCAGCAGCTTACAGGGATCCGGTAAAAGCAATCAGCCCCAGCATTTT.

The V and J genes are TRBV5-6 and TRBJ2-2, with D tentatively TRBD1 (5 bases). Germline assignment: CDR1 SGHDT and CDR2 YYEEEE. Deletions cut 2 bases from V and 5 bases from J, with 22 bases between. This CDR3 contains 18 residues. The CDR3 is CASSFLLQKGVGTGELFF. DNA for the CDR3: TGTGCCAGCAGCTTTCTCTTACAGAAAGGGGTAGGGACCGGGGAGCTGTTTTTT. The variable domain in full, completed from reference TRBV5-6 and TRBJ2-2, reads DAGVTQSPTHLIKTRGQQVTLRCSPKSGHDTVSWYQQALGQGPQFIFQYYEEEERQRGNFPDRFSGHQFPNYSSELNVNALLLGDSALYLCASSFLLQKGVGTGELFFGEGSRLTVL.

The rearrangement links TRBV2 to TRBJ2-1, with 8 bases that match TRBD2. J gave up 10 bases and V 9 bases, and 14 bases lay outside the gene matches. This CDR3 has 14 residues. CDR1 is SNHLY and CDR2 is FYNNEI in the germline V gene. The CDR3 nucleotides are TGTGCCAGTTACGGGACTAGTAGTTATAGAGAGCAGTTCTTC. Its protein product is CASYGTSSYREQFF.

The chain links TRBV21-1 to TRBJ1-2. TRBV21-1 is deemed a pseudogene. The CDR3 consists of 15 residues. Here the CDR3 reads CAREGCRTANYGYTF. The CDR3 DNA is TGTGCCAGGGAGGGGTGTCGGACCGCTAACTATGGCTACACCTTC.

As to this clone: Relative to the germline gene, one junction end is altered; a read error may explain this. The gene calls are TRBV5-3 and TRBJ2-2, with a tentative D call TRBD2 (6 bases). TRBV5-3 is designated an ORF whose function remains uncertain. The CDR3 has 12 amino acids. CDR3: CATWRTWRGAVF. The DNA of the CDR3 is TGTGCAACCTGGAGGACTTGGCGGGGAGCTGTTTTT.

V usage is TRBV11-2 and J usage is TRBJ2-2, with D perhaps matching TRBD1 or TRBD2 (5 bases each). Trimming took 3 bases from V and 0 from J, leaving 14 bases between them. Germline V gene data show CDR1 as SGHAT and CDR2 as FQNNGV. This CDR3 has 17 amino acids. CDR3 loop: CASSFGRGSANTGELFF. Written as DNA, the CDR3 is TGTGCCAGCAGCTTCGGCCGGGGCAGCGCGAACACCGGGGAGCTGTTTTTT.

V gene TRBV5-6 combines with J gene TRBJ2-7, with 10 bases lining up with TRBD2. The germline V gene encodes CDR1 SGHDT and CDR2 YYEEEE. The CDR3 is 15 residues long. Trimming at V came to 5 bases and at J to 4 bases, leaving 9 bases not matched to a gene. The CDR3 loop reads CASRKRTSGPYEQYF. The CDR3 coding sequence is TGTGCCAGCAGGAAGCGGACTAGCGGTCCATACGAGCAGTACTTC.

This clone was counted between two and nine times. The same CDR3 can be traced to other DNA sequences in this sample. The chain uses TRBV6-1 and TRBJ1-5; 9 nucleotides line up with TRBD1. The germline V gene has CDR1 MNHNS and CDR2 SASEGT. With V trimmed by 5 bases and J by 6 bases, 5 bases remained unmatched. The CDR3 covers 14 residues. The chain's CDR3 is CASSNRGQGQPQHF. The CDR3 DNA follows: TGTGCCAGCAGTAACAGGGGGCAGGGTCAGCCCCAGCATTTT.

The rearrangement uses TRBV5-4 and TRBJ1-1; D may be TRBD1 (6 bases). V gave up 6 bases and J gave up 1 base, with 19 bases separating them. From germline, CDR1 is SGHNT and CDR2 YYREEE (reference sequence). The CDR3 length is 16 residues. CDR3 region: CASTPISARGNTEAFF. DNA of the CDR3: TGTGCCAGCACCCCCATCTCCGCCAGGGGGAACACTGAAGCTTTCTTT.

CDR3 in DNA: TGTGCCAGCAGCTTAGGAGGGGTAGGAGGGTTAGAGCAGTACGTC. It is translated as CASSLGGVGGLEQYV. The chain has TRBV7-2 and TRBJ2-7, with D possibly being TRBD2 (6 bases). CDR1 is SGHTA, CDR2 FQGNSA, per germline. The CDR3 extends over 15 amino acids. V lost 1 base to trimming and J lost 7 bases, with 17 bases between them.

The CDR3 nucleotides read TGTGCCAGCACCCTAAATAGGGGGCTTGGGGGCTACACCTTC. Protein sequence: CASTLNRGLGGYTF. The chain links TRBV6-5 to TRBJ1-2; 7 bases match TRBD1. The CDR3 has 14 residues. V dropped 7 bases and J dropped 8; count of bases not matched to a gene: 13. Germline-derived CDR1 and CDR2 are MNHEY and SVGAGI.

V gene TRBV6-6 combines with J gene TRBJ1-5; tentative D call: TRBD1 (5 bases). CDR1 and CDR2 (germline): MNHNY, SVGAGI (reference sequence). Trimming removed 0 bases at V and 12 bases at J, with 9 bases between. The CDR3 loop spans 12 amino acids. CDR3 loop: CASSYSGRDQHF. The DNA for the CDR3 is TGTGCCAGCAGTTACTCGGGCAGGGACCAGCATTTT.

The J gene is TRBJ2-7, the V gene TRBV18; 8 bases are shared with TRBD1. Germline V gene sequence: CDR1 KGHSH, CDR2 LQKENI. The CDR3 contains 14 residues. The V and J ends lost 4 bases and 3 bases, in that order; junction bases with no gene match: 5. The CDR3 DNA sequence: TGTGCCAGCTCACGGGGACAGGCCATCTACGAGCAGTACGTC. Amino acids: CASSRGQAIYEQYV.

V and J are TRBV28 and TRBJ2-5; 10 nucleotides line up with TRBD2. This CDR3 has 16 residues. Germline lookup yields CDR1 MDHEN and CDR2 SYDVKM. V shed 3 bases and J 2 bases; nucleotides not matched to a gene: 6. CDR3 DNA: TGTGCCAGCAGTTTGGCTAGCGGGGGAGGACAAGAGACCCAGTACTTC. It encodes CASSLASGGGQETQYF. The full variable domain, rest sourced from reference TRBV28 and TRBJ2-5, is DVKVTQSSRYLVKRTGEKVFLECVQDMDHENMFWYRQDPGLGLRLIYFSYDVKMKEKGDIPEGYSVSREKKERFSLILESASTNQTSMYLCASSLASGGGQETQYFGPGTRLLVL.

The chain couples TRBV5-4 to TRBJ2-5; the match to TRBD2 covers 9 bases. The CDR3 is made up of 14 amino acids. Trimming cost V 6 bases and J 5 bases; bases outside gene matches: 8. Germline V CDR1 and CDR2: SGHNT, YYREEE (reference sequence). The CDR3 sequence is CASKAGGAGETQYF. For the CDR3, the DNA is TGTGCCAGCAAGGCGGGGGGGGCCGGGGAGACCCAGTACTTC.

The chain employs TRBV6-1 and TRBJ1-1, with a possible D match to TRBD1 (5 bases). The CDR3 is 14 residues long. Trimming removed 5 bases from V and 5 bases from J, with 15 bases in between. In germline, CDR1 is MNHNS, CDR2 SASEGT. In DNA form, the CDR3 reads TGTGCCAGCAGTAACCGACGGGGGGAGACTGAAGCTTTCTTT. Encoded protein: CASSNRRGETEAFF.

The chain uses TRBV5-4 and TRBJ2-5, with D possibly TRBD2 on 6 matching bases. Trimming removed 4 bases from V and 5 bases from J, with 12 bases in between. The germline V gene has CDR1 SGHNT and CDR2 YYREEE (reference sequence). The CDR3 spans 13 residues. For the CDR3, the DNA is TGTGCCAGCAGCCGTTCTAGCGTTGAGACCCAGTACTTC. Protein product: CASSRSSVETQYF.

The CDR3 DNA reads as TGTGCCAGCAGTTTAACAAAAGGGGTCGGCTACACCTTC. Translated: CASSLTKGVGYTF. This chain uses TRBV27 with TRBJ1-2; D may be TRBD1 (5 bases). V was shortened by 2 bases and J by 8 bases, with 12 bases between the two germline ends. CDR3 length: 13 amino acids. The V gene's germline CDR1 is MNHEY and CDR2 SMNVEV (reference sequence).

V is TRBV28 and J is TRBJ2-7; D perhaps matches TRBD1 (6 bases). The CDR3 totals 14 residues. Trimming cost V 5 bases and J 2 bases, with 13 bases left between them. Germline CDR1 reads MDHEN; CDR2 reads SYDVKM. For the CDR3, the DNA is TGTGCCAGCAGTACCTTGACAGGTCCCTACGAGCAGTACGTC. This sequence encodes CASSTLTGPYEQYV.

The chain recombines TRBV6-5 with TRBJ2-1, with a tentative D call TRBD1 (6 bases). Per the germline V gene, CDR1 is MNHEY and CDR2 is SVGAGI. With 5 bases removed from V and 7 bases from J, the gap between germline ends came to 18 bases. The CDR3 extends over 15 amino acids. The CDR3, as DNA: TGTGCCAGCAGTACAAAGACAGGCCTGACTAATGAGCAGTTCTTC. Its protein product is CASSTKTGLTNEQFF.

This clone was observed a single time. The V call is TRBV5-1, the J call TRBJ1-1; 8 positions match TRBD1. Germline lookup yields CDR1 SGHRS and CDR2 YFSETQ. Trimming cost V 4 bases and J 8 bases; bases outside gene matches: 10. The CDR3 has 14 amino acids. The chain's CDR3 is CASSRTPTGEEAFF. The CDR3 DNA reads TGCGCCAGCAGCCGTACACCGACAGGGGAGGAAGCTTTCTTT.

V is TRBV27 and J is TRBJ1-4; TRBD1 agrees at 9 bases. Unmatched junction bases numbered 7, after V lost 8 bases and J lost 3 bases. Per the germline V gene, CDR1 is MNHEY and CDR2 is SMNVEV (reference sequence). The CDR3 loop spans 15 amino acids. CDR3 bases: TGTGCCAGCTCGAACAGGGGGCTATCTAATGAAAAACTGTTTTTT. Its protein is CASSNRGLSNEKLFF.

CDR3 region: CASSSGLAIYEQYV. CDR3 sequence (DNA): TGTGCCAGCAGTTCCGGACTAGCGATCTACGAGCAGTACGTC. This chain connects TRBV28 to TRBJ2-7; TRBD2 aligns across 9 bases. This CDR3 is built from 14 residues. The germline V gene encodes CDR1 MDHEN and CDR2 SYDVKM. Unmatched junction bases numbered 4, after V lost 4 bases and J lost 3 bases.